Listed below are T cell receptor beta chains from one sample, sequenced in a study of immune characterization of retroperitoneal liposarcoma. TCRdb re-called the PCR reads through MiXCR, storing one row per CDR3 protein. The sample yields about 10,000 distinct CDR3 sequences, 20% to 30% seen once. The specimen was blood. These receptors originate from a male donor with retroperitoneal liposarcoma. The conserved cysteine and the conserved F or W are not part of the CDR3 here.

v_call cdr3_aa
TRBV6-1 ASSEFRRTGRFLGDQPQH
TRBV7-2 ASSLAGAPYEQY
TRBV6-5 ARSPPGPSGNTIY
TRBV4-2 ASSQDLYNEQF
TRBV6-6 ASSRGPGQGSLLEAF
TRBV4-1 ASSQERGRGPETYEQY
TRBV5-1 ASSLDGVETQY
TRBV6-6 ASSYPGSYEQY
TRBV6-1 ASSETGTSGSDTQY
TRBV6-6 ARSYDPSGGYNEQF